This T cell receptor beta chain was sequenced for a study of blood T cell repertoires in COVID-19. Study-level information: Collection of acute and convalescent COVID-19 samples took place in the United States, Italy and Spain. In each case, the material was cDNA or gDNA derived from T cells, B-cell-depleted T cells, or PBMCs.

CDR1 and CDR2 from the germline V gene are MNHNY and SVGAGI (reference sequence). The CDR3 loop spans 16 amino acids. After removal of 0 bases from V and 1 base from J, the junction contained 1 base not matched to a gene. As handled by the study authors: Nucleated cell number was recorded as an estimate derived from reference gene primer amplification. Assay used: immunoSEQ multiplex PCR; TCRdb lists only in-frame clones, some missing. V and J calls and clone size are copied from that table; D and trimming were computed from the DNA. This table holds under 300,000 clones, around 86% found once. The chain couples TRBV6-6 to TRBJ2-5, with 11 positions matching TRBD2. Sequenced material: peripheral blood. The source of this sequence is a woman in her twenties or thirties with active or convalescent COVID-19. CDR3 sequence: CASSYSLAGGQETQYF. CDR3 nucleotides: TGTGCCAGCAGTTACTCGCTAGCGGGGGGCCAAGAGACCCAGTACTTC.